Listed below are T cell receptor beta chains from one sample, sequenced in a study of identical twins. TCRdb passed the 5' RACE reads through MiXCR, listing each CDR3 protein once. This table holds a few hundred thousand distinct CDR3 sequences, 5.5% to 7.5% found once. The data also belong to a second study, concerning T cells expressing NK-cell markers.

Material: CD8+ T cells sorted from blood. The receptors come from a woman aged 18-30 years in good health. CDR3s include the opening cysteine and the closing phenylalanine or tryptophan. Fields, in order: CDR3 DNA, CDR3 protein, clone size, J gene, V gene, D gene. A D gene is named only where the DNA matches it firmly. Size tells how often a clone was seen (once, few, many) or the class of an expanded clone, and some rows leave it out.

DNA: TGTGCCAGCAGCGCCGGGACTAGCGGGGAAAGCCCCTACAATGAGCAGTTCTTC
CDR3: CASSAGTSGESPYNEQFF
size: many
J: TRBJ2-1
V: TRBV6-1
D: TRBD2

DNA: TGTGCCAGCAGTGCCGCCTATAGGGATTCCCACACAGATACGCAGTATTTT
CDR3: CASSAAYRDSHTDTQYF
size: NA
J: TRBJ2-3
V: TRBV27
D: NA

DNA: TGTGCCAGCACCCCAGCGGGGGCGGGGTATGGCTACACCTTC
CDR3: CASTPAGAGYGYTF
size: NA
J: TRBJ1-2
V: TRBV27
D: NA

DNA: TGCAGTGCTAGAGGTTCCGAGTTGGTGGCAGGACCAAACACCATATATTTT
CDR3: CSARGSELVAGPNTIYF
size: many
J: TRBJ1-3
V: TRBV20-1
D: NA

DNA: TGTGCCAGCAGTCCATACAGGGGAACTGGAAACACCATATATTTT
CDR3: CASSPYRGTGNTIYF
size: few
J: TRBJ1-3
V: TRBV2
D: TRBD1

DNA: TGTGCCAGCAGACGCTCGATGAGCGGTAGTCGCTACAATGAGCAGTTCTTC
CDR3: CASRRSMSGSRYNEQFF
size: NA
J: TRBJ2-1
V: TRBV4-2
D: NA

DNA: TGCAGTGCCTTAGCGGGGGAAAGCTCCTACAATGAGCAGTTCTTC
CDR3: CSALAGESSYNEQFF
size: few
J: TRBJ2-1
V: TRBV20-1
D: TRBD2

DNA: TGTGCCAGCAGCCCGACCTACTATGGCTACACCTTC
CDR3: CASSPTYYGYTF
size: NA
J: TRBJ1-2
V: TRBV7-8
D: NA

DNA: TGTGCCAGCACCTCGGGTGGGAGAGCCTACGAGCAGTACTTC
CDR3: CASTSGGRAYEQYF
size: few
J: TRBJ2-7
V: TRBV12-3/TRBV12-4
D: NA

DNA: TGTGCCAGCAGCCCTTGGGGGGAGGTGGAAGCTTTCTTT
CDR3: CASSPWGEVEAFF
size: few
J: TRBJ1-1
V: TRBV14
D: NA

DNA: TGTGCCAGCAGCGTAGGGACAGCAGGAAACACCATATATTTT
CDR3: CASSVGTAGNTIYF
size: few
J: TRBJ1-3
V: TRBV9
D: NA

DNA: TGTGCCAGCAGGGGCCGTTCGCGCCTTACCGGGGAGCTGTTTTTT
CDR3: CASRGRSRLTGELFF
size: few
J: TRBJ2-2
V: TRBV6-2/TRBV6-3
D: NA

DNA: TGCAGTGCCATCACAGGACAGGGTGGCCATCAGCCCCAGCATTTT
CDR3: CSAITGQGGHQPQHF
size: NA
J: TRBJ1-5
V: TRBV20-1
D: TRBD1

DNA: TGTGCCAGCAGCGTGGGGACTAGCGGCACAGATACGCAGTATTTT
CDR3: CASSVGTSGTDTQYF
size: NA
J: TRBJ2-3
V: TRBV9
D: TRBD2

DNA: TGTGCCAGCAGCCCCCCATGGACTAGCGGGAGAGGGAATGAGCAGTTCTTC
CDR3: CASSPPWTSGRGNEQFF
size: few
J: TRBJ2-1
V: TRBV3-1
D: TRBD2

DNA: TGTGCCAGCAGCCCCCGGGACAGTCACTCTTACGAGCAGTACTTC
CDR3: CASSPRDSHSYEQYF
size: few
J: TRBJ2-7
V: TRBV7-9
D: TRBD1

DNA: TGTGCCAGCAGCTCGAGCTCGGCCCTTCCCAATGAGCAGTTCTTC
CDR3: CASSSSSALPNEQFF
size: NA
J: TRBJ2-1
V: TRBV7-6
D: NA

DNA: TGTGCCAGCCGACTCCTGACAGGGGCCTACGAGCAGTACTTC
CDR3: CASRLLTGAYEQYF
size: NA
J: TRBJ2-7
V: TRBV25-1
D: TRBD1

DNA: TGTGCCAGCAGCGTAGGGGGGACGAATCAGCCCCAGCATTTT
CDR3: CASSVGGTNQPQHF
size: NA
J: TRBJ1-5
V: TRBV9
D: NA

DNA: TGTGCCAGCAGCATCTTAGTGAGGTCGGAAACTGAAGCTTTCTTT
CDR3: CASSILVRSETEAFF
size: NA
J: TRBJ1-1
V: TRBV7-9
D: NA

DNA: TGTGCCAGCACTTGGGGGGCCTACTCCTACGAGCAGTACTTC
CDR3: CASTWGAYSYEQYF
size: NA
J: TRBJ2-7
V: TRBV7-8
D: NA

DNA: TGTGCCAGCAGCTCTTGGACTAGCGGACGGGATGAGCAGTTCTTC
CDR3: CASSSWTSGRDEQFF
size: many
J: TRBJ2-1
V: TRBV7-8
D: TRBD2

DNA: TGTGCCAGCAGCGCTCCACTAGCGGGAGGGGGGAATGAGCAGTTCTTC
CDR3: CASSAPLAGGGNEQFF
size: NA
J: TRBJ2-1
V: TRBV9
D: TRBD2

DNA: TGTGCCAGCAGTTACTCTTCCGGGGATACGCAGTATTTT
CDR3: CASSYSSGDTQYF
size: many
J: TRBJ2-3
V: TRBV6-5
D: NA

DNA: TGTGCCAGCAGCGTAGGTGGTAGCGACGAGACCCAGTACTTC
CDR3: CASSVGGSDETQYF
size: few
J: TRBJ2-5
V: TRBV9
D: NA

DNA: TGTGCCAGCAGGACAACTAGCGGACCAACGGAGACCCAGTACTTC
CDR3: CASRTTSGPTETQYF
size: few
J: TRBJ2-5
V: TRBV6-1
D: TRBD2

DNA: TGTGCCAGCAGTTTCGGGCTAGAGACCACTGAAGCTTTCTTT
CDR3: CASSFGLETTEAFF
size: few
J: TRBJ1-1
V: TRBV12-3/TRBV12-4
D: NA

DNA: TGCGCCAGCAGCCAAGGCGACAGTTTTACTTATGGCTACACCTTC
CDR3: CASSQGDSFTYGYTF
size: many
J: TRBJ1-2
V: TRBV4-3
D: NA

DNA: TGTGCCAGCAGCTCCAAACAGGTCCCTGAAGCTTTCTTT
CDR3: CASSSKQVPEAFF
size: many
J: TRBJ1-1
V: TRBV12-3/TRBV12-4
D: NA

DNA: TGTGCCAGCAGCTCAAGGGACCGACACTACGAGCAGTACTTC
CDR3: CASSSRDRHYEQYF
size: NA
J: TRBJ2-7
V: TRBV7-9
D: NA

DNA: TGCAGTGCTACCAGTAAACAGGGGGTAGGGTACGAGCAGTACTTC
CDR3: CSATSKQGVGYEQYF
size: NA
J: TRBJ2-7
V: TRBV20-1
D: TRBD1

DNA: TGTGCCAGCAGTGAGGGAGAGCAGTTCTTC
CDR3: CASSEGEQFF
size: NA
J: TRBJ2-1
V: TRBV6-2/TRBV6-3
D: NA

DNA: TGTGCCAGCAGCTTAAGCCCGCCAGGCCCCCAGCATTTT
CDR3: CASSLSPPGPQHF
size: few
J: TRBJ1-5
V: TRBV7-6
D: NA

DNA: TGTGCCAGCTCACCACCACCCGGACAGGGGTACGAGCAGTACTTC
CDR3: CASSPPPGQGYEQYF
size: few
J: TRBJ2-7
V: TRBV18
D: TRBD1

DNA: TGCGCCAGCAGCCCCCAGGTAGAGGGCTACTATGGCTACACCTTC
CDR3: CASSPQVEGYYGYTF
size: few
J: TRBJ1-2
V: TRBV5-1
D: NA

DNA: TGTGCCAGCAGTAAAGGGGGTGGAGAGCAGTACTTC
CDR3: CASSKGGGEQYF
size: few
J: TRBJ2-7
V: TRBV27
D: NA

DNA: TGCTGTGCTAGAGATCCAGGAGGGTCCCGAATCTCCTACAATGAGCAGTTCTTC
CDR3: CCARDPGGSRISYNEQFF
size: NA
J: TRBJ2-1
V: TRBV20-1
D: NA

DNA: TGCAGCGTTGATGGGAACTCTGGGGCCAACGTCCTGACTTTC
CDR3: CSVDGNSGANVLTF
size: many
J: TRBJ2-6
V: TRBV29-1
D: NA

DNA: TGTGCCAGCAGTTTCACACCGATTCACGACAGGGCGGACTATGGCTACACCTTC
CDR3: CASSFTPIHDRADYGYTF
size: NA
J: TRBJ1-2
V: TRBV12-3/TRBV12-4
D: TRBD1

DNA: TGTGCCAGCAGCCAAGAGTTCTTACTAGCGGGAGGGCCGGGCTACAATGAGCAGTTCTTC
CDR3: CASSQEFLLAGGPGYNEQFF
size: NA
J: TRBJ2-1
V: TRBV3-1
D: TRBD2

DNA: TGTGCCAGCAGTTGGCCTGAGCAGTTCTTC
CDR3: CASSWPEQFF
size: few
J: TRBJ2-1
V: TRBV27
D: NA

DNA: TGTGCCAGCAGCTTAGAGGCTAGCGGGTCCTACGAGCAGTACTTC
CDR3: CASSLEASGSYEQYF
size: NA
J: TRBJ2-7
V: TRBV7-6
D: TRBD2

DNA: TGTGCCAGTAGCATAGCGGGAGGGCCATACGAGCAGTACTTC
CDR3: CASSIAGGPYEQYF
size: few
J: TRBJ2-7
V: TRBV19
D: TRBD2

DNA: TGTGCCATCAGTGAGCTCGACAGGGTCGCCTACGAGCAGTACTTC
CDR3: CAISELDRVAYEQYF
size: few
J: TRBJ2-7
V: TRBV10-3
D: TRBD1

DNA: TGCAGTGCTACCAACACCGGGGAGCTGTTTTTT
CDR3: CSATNTGELFF
size: many
J: TRBJ2-2
V: TRBV20-1
D: NA

DNA: TGTGCCAGCAGCCGAGCCCCCCGGGGCGCCTACGAGCAGTACTTC
CDR3: CASSRAPRGAYEQYF
size: few
J: TRBJ2-7
V: TRBV7-8
D: NA

DNA: TGTGCCAGCAGTGAAACTACCAGCTCCTACAATGAGCAGTTCTTC
CDR3: CASSETTSSYNEQFF
size: NA
J: TRBJ2-1
V: TRBV6-1
D: NA

DNA: TGCGCCAGCAGCCAGGAGGATTTGAGCTCCTACGAGCAGTACTTC
CDR3: CASSQEDLSSYEQYF
size: many
J: TRBJ2-7
V: TRBV4-1
D: NA

DNA: TGTGCCAGCTGGAGGGCTAGCGGTGGGCTGGATGAGCAGTTCTTC
CDR3: CASWRASGGLDEQFF
size: NA
J: TRBJ2-1
V: TRBV6-2/TRBV6-3
D: TRBD2

DNA: TGTGCCAGCAGCTTGGGGACAGGGGTAGATACGCAGTATTTT
CDR3: CASSLGTGVDTQYF
size: NA
J: TRBJ2-3
V: TRBV5-6
D: TRBD1

DNA: TGTGCCAGTAGTATGGTCCCTGGGGGACCTTCTTACGAGCAGTACTTC
CDR3: CASSMVPGGPSYEQYF
size: NA
J: TRBJ2-7
V: TRBV19
D: NA

DNA: TGTGCCAGCAGTTTAGGCGGTTTACGCACCGAAGCTTTCTTT
CDR3: CASSLGGLRTEAFF
size: many
J: TRBJ1-1
V: TRBV12-3/TRBV12-4
D: NA

DNA: TGTGCCAGCAGCTTAGTTAAGGGGAGTGAGCAGTTCTTC
CDR3: CASSLVKGSEQFF
size: NA
J: TRBJ2-1
V: TRBV7-9
D: NA

DNA: TGCGCCAGCAGCCCGACCTCGGGGTCCGGGGCCAACGTCCTGACTTTC
CDR3: CASSPTSGSGANVLTF
size: few
J: TRBJ2-6
V: TRBV4-1
D: NA

DNA: TGCAGTGCAGGTCGGGGACAGACCTTCTATGGCTACACCTTC
CDR3: CSAGRGQTFYGYTF
size: few
J: TRBJ1-2
V: TRBV20-1
D: TRBD1

DNA: TGTGCCAGCAGCCCCCAGGGGGGACAGGGGTTTTCGGCGTTCGCCAAAAACATTCAGTACTTC
CDR3: CASSPQGGQGFSAFAKNIQYF
size: many
J: TRBJ2-4
V: TRBV11-1
D: TRBD1

DNA: TGTGCCACCAGCAGACGCCGGGCGGGAAACACCATATATTTT
CDR3: CATSRRRAGNTIYF
size: few
J: TRBJ1-3
V: TRBV15
D: NA

DNA: TGTGCCAGCAGCTCCTTTAGCGGGAGGAATGAGCAGTTCTTC
CDR3: CASSSFSGRNEQFF
size: many
J: TRBJ2-1
V: TRBV7-9
D: TRBD2

DNA: TGCGCCAGCAGCCAAGATGGGGGCAGGGTGGTGTATTTT
CDR3: CASSQDGGRVVYF
size: NA
J: TRBJ1-3
V: TRBV4-3
D: NA